This T cell receptor (beta chain) was documented in a study of blood T cells in healthy people across ages. The CDR3 sequence is 13 residues long. V lost 10 bases and J 7 bases, leaving 19 bases between the germline ends. CDR1 is SEHNR and CDR2 is FQNEAQ in the germline V gene (reference sequence). A second roughly 7 to 11 cycle PCR used barcoded and J-beta primers. One entry per CDR3 protein results from TCRdb running MiXCR on the 5' RACE reads. The table has some 760,000 distinct CDR3 sequences, roughly 25% seen once. Another study also made use of these data, one on T cells of mothers and their children.

The V and J genes are TRBV7-9 and TRBJ1-2, with D hard to call. The sequencing input was blood. The source of this sequence is a boy between 10 and 17 years old in good health. CDR3 sequence (DNA): TGTGCCACCGGGGTTCCGGCTATAGGTGGCTACACCTTC. As protein: CATGVPAIGGYTF.